Following are 24 T cell receptor beta chains from one sample sequenced in a study of T cells after posttransplantation cyclophosphamide. Cyclophosphamide on days +3 and +4 followed busulfan-fludarabine conditioning and a marrow graft. Assay used: immunoSEQ multiplex PCR; TCRdb lists only in-frame clones, some missing. The sample has under 6,000 clones; around 70% are singletons. This sample comprised PBMCs, obtained 362 days after allogeneic stem cell transplant with posttransplant cyclophosphamide. The receptors shown here come from a male patient between 55 and 70 years old who received an allogeneic stem cell transplant from an unrelated donor, was CMV-positive, and had acute GVHD only. A subset of T cells may come from the graft donor.

The chain combines TRBV11-3 with TRBJ2-3; TRBD1 might be the D (5 bases). Germline V lookup: CDR1 SGHNT, CDR2 YENEEA. V was clipped by 1 base and J by 2 bases, with 7 bases between them. The CDR3 runs to 14 residues. DNA for the CDR3: TGTGCCAGCAGCTTAGCCAGGGCCACAGATACGCAGTATTTT. It encodes CASSLARATDTQYF. Full variable domain (missing parts from reference TRBV11-3 and TRBJ2-3): EAGVVQSPRYKIIEKKQPVAFWCNPISGHNTLYWYLQNLGQGPELLIRYENEEAVDDSQLPKDRFSAERLKGVDSTLKIQPAELGDSAVYLCASSLARATDTQYFGPGTRLTVL.

The rearrangement links TRBV5-4 to TRBJ1-3; no clear D. Per the germline V gene, CDR1 is SGHNT and CDR2 is YYREEE (reference sequence). The CDR3 has 13 residues. Trimming cost V 4 bases and J 9 bases, with 14 bases left between them. The CDR3 nucleotides read TGTGCCAGCAGCCCCGGGATTCGGAGCACCATATATTTT. Translating gives CASSPGIRSTIYF.

The rearrangement links TRBV11-3 to TRBJ2-4, with D tentatively TRBD1 (8 bases). With 5 bases removed from V and 0 bases from J, the gap between germline ends came to 20 bases. Germline assignment: CDR1 SGHNT and CDR2 YENEEA. The CDR3 spans 18 residues. CDR3 bases: TGTGCCAGCAGCGCCCTGACAGGGGAGGGGGTAGCCAAAAACATTCAGTACTTC. This encodes CASSALTGEGVAKNIQYF.

The chain couples TRBV5-5 to TRBJ2-7; TRBD1 aligns across 9 bases. The CDR3 has 16 residues. Germline CDR1 is SGHKS and CDR2 is YYEKEE (reference sequence). Unmatched junction bases numbered 10, after V lost 4 bases and J lost 2 bases. CDR3 sequence reads: CASSARQGGNTYEQYF. As DNA, the CDR3 is TGTGCCAGCAGCGCCAGACAGGGGGGGAACACCTACGAGCAGTACTTC.

This chain connects TRBV6-5 to TRBJ1-1; 7 bases map to TRBD1. Germline trimming cut 4 bases from V and 1 base from J; bases unmatched to any gene: 3. The CDR3 loop spans 14 amino acids. The germline V gene has CDR1 MNHEY and CDR2 SVGAGI. CDR3 sequence: CASSSNRGNTEAFF. The DNA for the CDR3 is TGTGCCAGCAGTTCTAACAGGGGGAACACTGAAGCTTTCTTT.

The J gene is TRBJ1-2, the V gene TRBV28; 8 nucleotides agree with TRBD1. Germline V gene lookup returns CDR1 MDHEN and CDR2 SYDVKM. The J segment lost 6 bases and the V segment lost 7 bases, leaving 16 bases of the junction unmatched. CDR3 length: 16 amino acids. The CDR3 coding sequence is TGTGCCAGCACCCACCTCTTTACGACAGGGGCCCATGGCTACACCTTC. Encoded protein: CASTHLFTTGAHGYTF.

V usage is TRBV6-5 and J usage is TRBJ2-3, with TRBD2 as a possible D gene (5 bases). Germline assignment: CDR1 MNHEY and CDR2 SVGAGI. The CDR3 totals 13 residues. Trimming shortened V by 6 bases and J by 1 base, and 8 bases separated the two germline ends. Written as DNA, the CDR3 is TGTGCCAGCAGGGGAGCAGGCACAGATACGCAGTATTTT. Translating gives CASRGAGTDTQYF.

The chain couples TRBV6-6 to TRBJ2-3; D remains ambiguous. Germline V gives CDR1 MNHNY, CDR2 SVGAGI (reference sequence). The CDR3 loop spans 15 amino acids. Trimming took 0 bases from V and 2 from J, leaving 9 bases between them. CDR3 bases: TGTGCCAGCAGTTACTCAGCGAGCTCCACAGATACGCAGTATTTT. Protein product: CASSYSASSTDTQYF.

A few counts support this clone. A read error may produce the germline difference seen at one junction end. V is TRBV29-1 and J is TRBJ2-1, with 9 positions matching TRBD2. From germline, CDR1 is SQVTM and CDR2 ANQGSEA. This CDR3 is 16 amino acids long. The chain's CDR3 is CSVELAGRSPYNERLF. CDR3 DNA: TGCAGCGTTGAGCTAGCGGGGCGTTCACCCTACAATGAGCGGCTCTTC.

This chain uses TRBV27 with TRBJ2-7, with 8 bases aligning to TRBD2. The CDR3 consists of 16 residues. CDR1 is MNHEY, CDR2 SMNVEV, per germline (reference sequence). V lost 3 bases to trimming and J lost 2 bases; unmatched junction nucleotides: 9. CDR3 amino acids: CASSFRLATDAYEQYF. In nucleotides, the CDR3 is TGTGCCAGCAGTTTCCGACTAGCGACGGACGCCTACGAGCAGTACTTC.

This clone was recorded a few times. The chain combines TRBV11-3 with TRBJ2-1; TRBD1 might be the D (5 bases). The CDR3 length is 13 residues. Trimming pared 6 bases from V and 6 bases from J, leaving 12 bases between. Per germline, CDR1 SGHNT and CDR2 YENEEA. This chain's CDR3 is CASRKTGPNEQFF. CDR3 DNA sequence: TGTGCCAGCAGAAAAACAGGTCCCAATGAGCAGTTCTTC.

The sample holds one count of this clone. V usage is TRBV11-2 and J usage is TRBJ2-7, with TRBD2 as a possible D gene (5 bases). With 2 bases removed from V and 3 bases from J, the gap between germline ends came to 14 bases. The V gene's germline CDR1 is SGHAT and CDR2 FQNNGV. There are 15 residues in the CDR3. The CDR3 region is CASSLPPGYFYEQYF. The CDR3 region has the DNA TGTGCCAGCAGCTTACCTCCGGGATACTTCTACGAGCAGTACTTC.

V gene TRBV7-3 combines with J gene TRBJ2-5, with 16 bases aligning to TRBD2. The CDR3 covers 17 residues. V dropped 4 bases and J dropped 7; count of bases not matched to a gene: 9. Looked up from germline, CDR1 is SGHTA and CDR2 is FQGTGA. Here the CDR3 DNA reads TGTGCCAGCAGCTGGGGGACTAGCGGGAGGGGCGCAGCGACCCAGTACTTC. This translates into CASSWGTSGRGAATQYF.

V and J are TRBV27 and TRBJ2-2, with TRBD2 matching over 8 bases. The germline CDR1 and CDR2 sequences are MNHEY and SMNVEV (reference sequence). V lost 5 bases to trimming and J lost 7 bases; unmatched junction nucleotides: 12. This CDR3 comprises 16 residues. CDR3 residues: CASSPDAGGWGGELFF. Here the CDR3 DNA reads TGTGCCAGCAGTCCGGACGCGGGGGGCTGGGGCGGGGAGCTGTTTTTT.

Written as DNA, the CDR3 is TGTGCCAGCAGCCCGATGGGACAGGGCATACGGGCCGGGGAGCTGTTTTTT. Translation: CASSPMGQGIRAGELFF. The rearrangement links TRBV7-9 to TRBJ2-2; 9 positions agree with TRBD1. This CDR3 has 17 amino acids. J was trimmed by 6 bases and V by 5 bases; bases with no gene match: 13. Looked up from germline, CDR1 is SEHNR and CDR2 is FQNEAQ (reference sequence). The full variable domain, in which reference TRBV7-9 and TRBJ2-2 provide the parts outside the CDR3, is DTGVSQNPRHKITKRGQNVTFRCDPISEHNRLYWYRQTLGQGPEFLTYFQNEAQLEKSRLLSDRFSAERPKGSFSTLEIQRTEQGDSAMYLCASSPMGQGIRAGELFFGEGSRLTVL.

The V call is TRBV4-1, the J call TRBJ2-3, with D possibly matching TRBD1 (5 bases). Trimming took off 3 bases at V and 6 bases at J, with 10 bases between the two ends. Germline values: CDR1 MGHRA, CDR2 YSYEKL. The CDR3 covers 13 residues. The CDR3 loop reads CASSHGGADTQYF. As DNA, the CDR3 is TGCGCCAGCAGCCACGGTGGGGCGGATACGCAGTATTTT.

This clone was counted between two and nine times. The CDR3, as DNA: TGTGCCAGCAGCTTGGTCTTTTCGGGGGTAAACACCATATATTTT. This translates into CASSLVFSGVNTIYF. This sequence joins TRBV5-8 and TRBJ1-3, with D possibly matching TRBD1 (5 bases). Deletions cut 0 bases from V and 6 bases from J, with 13 bases between. Germline CDR1 reads SGHTS; CDR2 reads YDEGEE. The CDR3 spans 15 residues.

This clone has a single count. This chain joins TRBV30 and TRBJ2-1; 10 bases are a match to TRBD2. Germline V gene data show CDR1 as GTSNPN and CDR2 as SVGIG (reference sequence). J gave up 7 bases and V 3 bases, and 9 bases lay outside the gene matches. This CDR3 has 15 amino acids. CDR3: CAWRILAGAANEQFF. The CDR3, as DNA: TGTGCCTGGAGGATCCTAGCGGGAGCGGCGAATGAGCAGTTCTTC.

The gene calls are TRBV7-9 and TRBJ2-7; TRBD2 aligns across 7 bases. CDR1 and CDR2 (germline): SEHNR, FQNEAQ (reference sequence). The CDR3 extends over 14 amino acids. V lost 5 bases, J lost 1 base, and 5 bases stayed unmatched. The CDR3 is CASSPGGLSYEQYF. The CDR3 DNA reads TGTGCCAGCAGCCCCGGGGGGTTATCCTACGAGCAGTACTTC.

The chain employs TRBV5-1 and TRBJ2-3; 8 nucleotides match TRBD1. The CDR3 is 16 amino acids. Trimming removed 4 bases from V and 3 bases from J; junction bases left unmatched: 10. The germline CDR1 and CDR2 sequences are SGHRS and YFSETQ. The CDR3 region has the DNA TGCGCCAGCAGCCACCCCCCGGACAGGGCGACAGATACGCAGTATTTT. It yields the protein CASSHPPDRATDTQYF.

This clone came up once. This chain uses TRBV5-6 with TRBJ2-7; 9 bases are shared with TRBD1. This CDR3 is 16 amino acids long. Germline V gene lookup returns CDR1 SGHDT and CDR2 YYEEEE. The junction had 9 bases not matched to a gene; V was cut back by 2 bases and J by 3 bases. The CDR3 DNA is TGTGCCAGCAGCTTTTACCGGGACAGGGCGCTCTACGAGCAGTACTTC. Encoded protein: CASSFYRDRALYEQYF.

This clone was counted once. This sequence joins TRBV19 and TRBJ2-3; TRBD1 aligns across 7 bases. Germline CDR1 and CDR2: LNHDA and SQIVND (reference sequence). CDR3 size: 13 residues. V lost 7 bases and J lost 4; bases outside the gene matches: 5. This chain's CDR3 is CASTTGWADTQYF. CDR3 DNA: TGTGCCAGTACGACAGGGTGGGCAGATACGCAGTATTTT. Full variable domain (outside the CDR3, taken from reference TRBV19 and TRBJ2-3): DGGITQSPKYLFRKEGQNVTLSCEQNLNHDAMYWYRQDPGQGLRLIYYSQIVNDFQKGDIAEGYSVSREKKESFPLTVTSAQKNPTAFYLCASTTGWADTQYFGPGTRLTVL.

V usage is TRBV29-1 and J usage is TRBJ2-7; 7 nucleotides match TRBD1. Per the germline V gene, CDR1 is SQVTM and CDR2 is ANQGSEA. The V segment lost 5 bases and the J segment 4 bases; nucleotides outside the gene matches: 5. CDR3 size: 12 residues. For the CDR3, the DNA is TGCAGCGTTAGGACAGGTGAATACGAGCAGTACTTC. Translating it yields CSVRTGEYEQYF.

This sequence joins TRBV11-2 and TRBJ2-5; TRBD2 matches 9 bases. Germline loops: CDR1 SGHAT, CDR2 FQNNGV. The CDR3 runs to 14 residues. Trimming took 5 bases from V and 5 from J; bases not matched to a gene: 6. The CDR3 DNA reads as TGTGCCAGCAGCCCAAGCGGGAGGCAGGAGACCCAGTACTTC. Protein: CASSPSGRQETQYF. Combining the CDR3 with reference TRBV11-2 and TRBJ2-5 gives the whole variable domain EAGVAQSPRYKIIEKRQSVAFWCNPISGHATLYWYQQILGQGPKLLIQFQNNGVVDDSQLPKDRFSAERLKGVDSTLKIQPAKLEDSAVYLCASSPSGRQETQYFGPGTRLLVL.